This entry describes one T cell receptor beta chain. Its target antigen remains unknown. Base qualities are not recorded, but no much larger clone differs from it by a single base. These data belong to a study of T cells in Graves' hyperthyroidism and ophthalmopathy (dated by TCRdb to the late 2010s). About the full investigation: Peripheral blood was sampled at the time of initial diagnosis, prior to any treatment. To identify distinguishing TCR V-J signatures, a discovery cohort of about 100 patients was used, comprising 40 to 45 with Graves' ophthalmopathy and around 60 with stable Graves' hyperthyroidism. Prospective prediction of ophthalmopathy was tested in an independent validation cohort consisting of roughly 19 hyperthyroidism patients and some 17 patients who later progressed to ophthalmopathy. The approximately 90 discovery patients were randomly split 7:3 into training and test sets. In addition, the study compared T-cell repertoires in thyroid tissue and in blood from several Graves' hyperthyroidism patients. After sampling, hyperthyroidism patients received methimazole starting at 30 mg daily, and ophthalmopathy patients received high-dose intravenous methylprednisolone. TCR Vbeta CDR3 sequencing of some 140 peripheral blood samples (43 ophthalmopathy, approximately 80 hyperthyroidism and approximately 17 progressor patients) is reported in the paper. The paper's findings and limits, for the study overall: No statistical method was used to fix the sample size in advance, and group allocation was not hidden from the investigators. Most expanded thyroid clonotypes (frequency above 0.001) were also detected in blood, suggesting blood repertoires may reflect thyroid immune responses. During validation, the model predicted progression to ophthalmopathy a median of approximately 6.5 months ahead of onset, with around 71% sensitivity and about 72% specificity. Ophthalmopathy was separated from stable hyperthyroidism by a 13 V-J signature model, with approximately 90% sensitivity and 81% to 82% specificity obtained in cross-validation and 80%/75% obtained in testing.

TCR beta CDR3 regions were amplified from RNA transcripts. The TCR CDR3 was subjected to a first round of RT-PCR using the HTBI primer set and the Qiagen OneStep RT-PCR kit. Libraries were constructed in a second round of multiplex PCR, after which size selection and purification were carried out. Sequencing of the libraries was done on an Illumina HiSeq2000 using paired-end 100 bp reads. As for the authors' bioinformatics: Raw data were processed with SOAPnuke, discarding reads with adapters, uncalled bases, mean Phred below 15, or no exact constant-primer or identifier match. COPE v1.2.5 was used to merge high-quality paired reads, and clonotypes were defined as unique nucleotide sequences. Clonotypes were aligned to IMGT TRBV, TRBD and TRBJ reference segments using MiTCR v1.1. Only V-J combinations with frequency above 0.0001, covering about 99% of repertoires, were analysed. A TCS score was defined as the ratio of F50 (clonal expansion) to E x V (chaos), with BLOSUM62-based TCRdist applied between CDR3 peptides within each V-J. Welch's t-statistics and random forest reduced 450 to 600 V-J features to some 14, which were used in a naive Bayes classifier (R e1071). Using fastp trimming at Q25 and MiXCR clonotype assembly, TCRdb reanalyzed the public sequencing data and kept in-frame beta chains. Every CDR3 protein is listed once, alongside the most common genes and DNA of its rows. TCRdb, rather than the study authors, made the V and J calls. In this sample the table shows 450,000 to 600,000 distinct CDR3 sequences, just under 20% of which occur a single time. The ten most abundant clones make up 47% of the sample.

Ophthalmopathy patients had moderately to severely active disease, with a Clinical Activity Score of 3 or more, a NOSPECS grade of 4 or more, and a disease duration of less than 3 months. Any patient with an uncontrolled infection, another autoimmune disease, pregnancy or lactation was excluded. Diagnoses relied on clinical symptoms, serum thyroxine and TRAb, thyroid ultrasound and orbital computed tomography. PBMCs were separated from approximately 10 ml of fresh peripheral blood using Ficoll-Paque density gradient centrifugation. Trizol reagent was used to extract total RNA, and RNA quality was then checked on an Agilent 2100 Bioanalyzer. CDR1 SGDLS and CDR2 YYNGEE were looked up in the germline V gene. The cysteine opens and the phenylalanine closes a CDR3 of 15 amino acids. The entry retains the CDR3 DNA only, 45 bases that are in frame from base 1. Trimming accounts for 4 bases at V and 4 bases at J, while the number of junction bases matched to no gene is 6.

The chain couples TRBV9 to TRBJ1-2, with 11 middle bases fitting TRBD1. The specimen sequenced was blood. This receptor was taken from a middle-aged man with Graves' ophthalmopathy. The CDR3 corresponds to CASSPRTGGTYGYTF. The sequence in DNA is TGTGCCAGCAGCCCCAGGACAGGGGGCACCTATGGCTACACCTTC. The full variable domain, completed from the reference TRBV9 and TRBJ1-2 proteins outside the CDR3, reads DSGVTQTPKHLITATGQRVTLRCSPRSGDLSVYWYQQSLDQGLQFLIQYYNGEERAKGNILERFSAQQFPDLHSELNLSSLELGDSALYFCASSPRTGGTYGYTFGSGTRLTVV.